The subject of this entry is one T cell receptor beta chain. What it binds is unknown. The entry originates in a study of cytomegalovirus exposure and HLA in healthy donors. Study results and caveats: Most of the TCR beta V segments (in an earlier analysis) were productive either about 87% or about 30% of the time. It was taken for granted in presence/absence analyses that sequencing depth across donors was roughly uniform.

The PCR was carried out with 60 Vbeta primers and 13 Jbeta primers. Original methodology: Per a later analysis, the number of unique TCR beta chains was approximately 73 million, of which roughly 9.9 million were shared. Here immunoSEQ multiplex PCR was the method, and the copy in TCRdb shows in-frame clones only, minus some. From that table come the V and J calls and clone size; the DNA was used to work out D and trimming. The data hold 150,000 to 200,000 clones, with about 80% observed a single time. What was sequenced was PBMCs. This TCR derives from a woman in her forties in good health and CMV-seronegative.

The CDR3 reads CSAKTGVEQYF. For the CDR3, the DNA is TGCAGTGCTAAAACAGGGGTCGAGCAGTACTTC. This rearrangement joins TRBV20-1 to TRBJ2-7, with 7 bases identical to TRBD1. V trimming: 4 bases; J trimming: 6 bases; junction bases outside the gene matches: 3. The CDR3 contains 11 residues. CDR1 and CDR2 (germline): DFQATT, SNEGSKA (reference sequence).